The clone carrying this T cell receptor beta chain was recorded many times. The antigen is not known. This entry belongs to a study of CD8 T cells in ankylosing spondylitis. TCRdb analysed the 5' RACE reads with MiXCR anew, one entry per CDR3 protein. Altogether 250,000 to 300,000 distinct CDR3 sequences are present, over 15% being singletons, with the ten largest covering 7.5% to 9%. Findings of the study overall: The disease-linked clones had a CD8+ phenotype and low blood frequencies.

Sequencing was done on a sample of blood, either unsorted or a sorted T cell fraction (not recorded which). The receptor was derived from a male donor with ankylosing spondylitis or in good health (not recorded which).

CDR3 amino acids: CASSRQGVGNQPQHF. As DNA, the CDR3 is TGTGCCAGCAGTCGACAGGGGGTCGGCAATCAGCCCCAGCATTTT. V usage is TRBV12-3 or TRBV12-4 and J usage is TRBJ1-5; 9 bases fit TRBD1. Germline trimming cut 5 bases from V and 2 bases from J; bases unmatched to any gene: 4. CDR3 size: 15 residues.